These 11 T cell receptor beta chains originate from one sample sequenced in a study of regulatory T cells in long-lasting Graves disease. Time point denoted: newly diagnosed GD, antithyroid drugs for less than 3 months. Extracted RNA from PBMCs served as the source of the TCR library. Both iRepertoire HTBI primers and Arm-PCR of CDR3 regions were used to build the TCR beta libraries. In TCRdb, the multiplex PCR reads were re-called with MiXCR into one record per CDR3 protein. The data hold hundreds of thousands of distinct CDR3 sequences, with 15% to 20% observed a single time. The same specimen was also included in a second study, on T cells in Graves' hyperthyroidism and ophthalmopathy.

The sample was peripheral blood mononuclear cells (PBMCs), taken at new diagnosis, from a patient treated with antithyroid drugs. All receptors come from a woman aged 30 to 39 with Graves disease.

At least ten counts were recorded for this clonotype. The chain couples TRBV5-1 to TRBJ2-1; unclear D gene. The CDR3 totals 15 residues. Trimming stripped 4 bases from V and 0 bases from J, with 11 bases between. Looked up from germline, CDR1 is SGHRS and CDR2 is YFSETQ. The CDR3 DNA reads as TGCGCCAGCAGCAGGACCGTAAGCTCCTACAATGAGCAGTTCTTC. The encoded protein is CASSRTVSSYNEQFF.

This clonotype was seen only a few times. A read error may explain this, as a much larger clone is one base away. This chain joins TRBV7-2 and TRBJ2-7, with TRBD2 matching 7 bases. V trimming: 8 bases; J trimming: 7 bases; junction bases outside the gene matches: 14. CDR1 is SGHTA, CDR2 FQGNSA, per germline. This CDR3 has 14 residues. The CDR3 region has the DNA TGTGCCAGCGGTAAAGCGGGGAGTTACAATGAGCAGTACTTC. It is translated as CASGKAGSYNEQYF. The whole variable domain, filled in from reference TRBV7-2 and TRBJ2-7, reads GAGVSQSPSNKVTEKGKDVELRCDPISGHTALYWYRQSLGQGLEFLIYFQGNSAPDKSGLPSDRFSAERTGGSVSTLTIQRTQQEDSAVYLCASGKAGSYNEQYFGPGTRLTVT.

The CDR3 sequence is CSARKRGLAGNTGELFF. The CDR3 bases are TGCAGTGCTAGAAAGAGGGGACTAGCGGGGAACACCGGGGAGCTGTTTTTT. The chain is built from TRBV20-1 and TRBJ2-2; 12 bases agree with TRBD2. Germline loops: CDR1 DFQATT, CDR2 SNEGSKA (reference sequence). This CDR3 has 17 residues. Trimming cost V 2 bases and J 1 base; bases outside gene matches: 5.

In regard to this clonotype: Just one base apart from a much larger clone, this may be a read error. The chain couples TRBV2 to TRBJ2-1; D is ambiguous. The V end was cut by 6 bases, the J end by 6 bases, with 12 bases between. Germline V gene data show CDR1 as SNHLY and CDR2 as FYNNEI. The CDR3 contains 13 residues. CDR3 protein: CASRILRSNEQFF. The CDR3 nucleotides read TGTGCCAGCAGAATATTGCGAAGCAATGAGCAGTTCTTC.

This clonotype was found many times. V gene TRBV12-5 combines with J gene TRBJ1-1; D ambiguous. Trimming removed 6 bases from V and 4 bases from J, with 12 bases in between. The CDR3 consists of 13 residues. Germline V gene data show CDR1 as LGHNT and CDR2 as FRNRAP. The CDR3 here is CASGPGWGTEAFF. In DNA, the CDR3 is TGTGCTAGTGGCCCGGGATGGGGCACTGAAGCTTTCTTT. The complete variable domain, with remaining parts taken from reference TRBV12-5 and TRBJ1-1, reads DARVTQTPRHKVTEMGQEVTMRCQPILGHNTVFWYRQTMMQGLELLAYFRNRAPLDDSGMPKDRFSAEMPDATLATLKIQPSEPRDSAVYFCASGPGWGTEAFFGQGTRLTVV.

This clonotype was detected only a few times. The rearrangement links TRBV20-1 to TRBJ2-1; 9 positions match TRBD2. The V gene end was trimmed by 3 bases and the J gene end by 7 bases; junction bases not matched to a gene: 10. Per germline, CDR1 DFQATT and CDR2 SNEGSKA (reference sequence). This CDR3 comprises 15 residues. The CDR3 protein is CSASSREGRGNEQFF. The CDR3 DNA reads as TGCAGTGCTAGTTCGCGGGAGGGCCGGGGGAATGAGCAGTTCTTC.

The CDR3 DNA reads as TGTGCCAGCAGTTTGAGTTCCGGGGGCGGTCAGCCCCAGCATTTT. This gives the protein CASSLSSGGGQPQHF. The V call is TRBV28, the J call TRBJ1-5; D may be TRBD1 (6 bases). The CDR3 is 15 residues long. The V gene lost 3 bases and the J gene lost 6 bases, with 15 bases spanning the gap. Germline V gene lookup returns CDR1 MDHEN and CDR2 SYDVKM.

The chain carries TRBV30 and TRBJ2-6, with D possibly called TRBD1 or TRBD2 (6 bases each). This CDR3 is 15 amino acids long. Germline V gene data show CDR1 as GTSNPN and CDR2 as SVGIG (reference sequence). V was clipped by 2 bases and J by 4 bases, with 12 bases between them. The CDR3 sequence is CAWSRGAAGANVLTF. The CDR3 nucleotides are TGTGCCTGGAGTAGGGGGGCGGCAGGGGCCAACGTCCTGACTTTC. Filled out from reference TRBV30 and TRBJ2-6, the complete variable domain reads SQTIHQWPATLVQPVGSPLSLECTVEGTSNPNLYWYRQAAGRGLQLLFYSVGIGQISSEVPQNLSASRPQDRQFILSSKKLLLSDSGFYLCAWSRGAAGANVLTFGAGSRLTVL.

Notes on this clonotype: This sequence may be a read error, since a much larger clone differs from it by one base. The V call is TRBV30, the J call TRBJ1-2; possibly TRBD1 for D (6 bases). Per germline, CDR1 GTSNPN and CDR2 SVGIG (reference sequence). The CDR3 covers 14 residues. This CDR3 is CTWNPQGRGHGYTF. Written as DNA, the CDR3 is TGTACCTGGAATCCCCAAGGCAGGGGCCATGGCTACACCTTC.

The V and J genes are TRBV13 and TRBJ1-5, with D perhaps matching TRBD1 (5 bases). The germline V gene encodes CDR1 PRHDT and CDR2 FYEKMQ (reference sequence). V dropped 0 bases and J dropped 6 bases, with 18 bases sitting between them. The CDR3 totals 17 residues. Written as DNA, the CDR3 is TGTGCCAGCAGCTTAGGATACGGGACTGGAGGTATTCAGCCCCAGCATTTT. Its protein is CASSLGYGTGGIQPQHF.

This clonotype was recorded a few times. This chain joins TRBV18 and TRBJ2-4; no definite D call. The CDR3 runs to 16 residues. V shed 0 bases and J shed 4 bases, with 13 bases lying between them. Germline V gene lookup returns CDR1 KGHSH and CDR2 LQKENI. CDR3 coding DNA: TGTGCCAGCTCACCACCCGGTGGCAGTGAGAAAAACATTCAGTACTTC. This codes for CASSPPGGSEKNIQYF. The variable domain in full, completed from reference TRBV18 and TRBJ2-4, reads NAGVMQNPRHLVRRRGQEARLRCSPMKGHSHVYWYRQLPEEGLKFMVYLQKENIIDESGMPKERFSAEFPKEGPSILRIQQVVRGDSAAYFCASSPPGGSEKNIQYFGAGTRLSVL.